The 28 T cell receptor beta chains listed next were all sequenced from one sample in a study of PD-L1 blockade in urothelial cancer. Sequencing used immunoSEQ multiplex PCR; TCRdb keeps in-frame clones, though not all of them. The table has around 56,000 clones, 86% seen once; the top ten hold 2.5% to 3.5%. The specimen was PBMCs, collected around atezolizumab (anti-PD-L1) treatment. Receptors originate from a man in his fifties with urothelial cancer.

The CDR3 DNA reads TGCGCCAGCAGCCCGACCTACGGGGGACCGCTCTCTGGAAACACCATATATTTT. Encoded protein: CASSPTYGGPLSGNTIYF. The chain links TRBV4-1 to TRBJ1-3; tentatively, D is TRBD1 (5 bases). Trimming removed 4 bases from V and 0 bases from J, with 19 bases in between. The germline CDR1 and CDR2 sequences are MGHRA and YSYEKL. The CDR3 totals 18 residues.

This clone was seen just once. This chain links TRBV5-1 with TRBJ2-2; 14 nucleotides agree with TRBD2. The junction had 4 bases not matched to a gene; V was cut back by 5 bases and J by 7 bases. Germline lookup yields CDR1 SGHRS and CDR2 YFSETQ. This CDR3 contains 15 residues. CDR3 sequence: CASRTSGRADGELFF. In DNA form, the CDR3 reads TGCGCCAGCAGGACTAGCGGGAGGGCCGACGGGGAGCTGTTTTTT.

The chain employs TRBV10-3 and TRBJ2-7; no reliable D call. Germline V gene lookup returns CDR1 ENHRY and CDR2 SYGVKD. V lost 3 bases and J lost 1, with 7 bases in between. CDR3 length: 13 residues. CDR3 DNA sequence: TGTGCCATCAGTGATGGGCCGTCCTACGAGCAGTACTTC. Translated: CAISDGPSYEQYF.

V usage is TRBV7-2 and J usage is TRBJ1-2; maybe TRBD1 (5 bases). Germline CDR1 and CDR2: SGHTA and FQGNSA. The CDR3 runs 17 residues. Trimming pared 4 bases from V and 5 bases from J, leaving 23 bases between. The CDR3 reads CASSYGPGRVGDYGYTF. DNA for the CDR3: TGTGCCAGCAGCTACGGGCCAGGGAGGGTGGGGGATTATGGCTACACCTTC.

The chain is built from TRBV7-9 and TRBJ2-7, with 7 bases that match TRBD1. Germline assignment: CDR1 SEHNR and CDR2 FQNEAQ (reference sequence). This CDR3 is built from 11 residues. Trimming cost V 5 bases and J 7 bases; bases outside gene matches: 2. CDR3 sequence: CASSLGQEQYF. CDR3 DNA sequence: TGTGCCAGCAGCCTGGGACAGGAGCAGTACTTC.

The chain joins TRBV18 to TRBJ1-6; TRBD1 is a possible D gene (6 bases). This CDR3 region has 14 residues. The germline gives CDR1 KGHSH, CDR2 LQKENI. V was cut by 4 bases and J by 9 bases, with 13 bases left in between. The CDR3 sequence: CASSLSDSSSPLHF. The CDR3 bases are TGTGCCAGCTCACTTTCGGACAGCAGTTCACCCCTCCACTTT.

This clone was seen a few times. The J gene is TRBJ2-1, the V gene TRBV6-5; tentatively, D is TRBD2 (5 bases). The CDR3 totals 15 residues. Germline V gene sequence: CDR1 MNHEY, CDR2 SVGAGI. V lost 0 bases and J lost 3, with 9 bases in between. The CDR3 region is CASSYSTGNYNEQFF. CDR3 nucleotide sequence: TGTGCCAGCAGTTACTCGACGGGGAACTACAATGAGCAGTTCTTC.

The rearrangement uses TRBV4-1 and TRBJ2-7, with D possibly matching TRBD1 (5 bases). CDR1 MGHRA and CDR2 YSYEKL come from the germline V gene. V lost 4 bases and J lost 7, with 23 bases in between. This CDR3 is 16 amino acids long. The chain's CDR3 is CASSLEPTVVRGEQYF. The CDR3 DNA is TGCGCCAGCAGCCTGGAACCGACAGTCGTGCGTGGTGAGCAGTACTTC.

For the CDR3, the DNA is TGTGCCTCAAGGGGCCTGGGGCGCGGGAGATACGAGCAGTACTTC. Amino acid sequence: CASRGLGRGRYEQYF. The chain has TRBV2 and TRBJ2-7; TRBD2 matches 7 bases. V lost 11 bases to trimming and J lost 4 bases; unmatched junction nucleotides: 17. Germline lookup yields CDR1 SNHLY and CDR2 FYNNEI. The CDR3 runs to 15 residues.

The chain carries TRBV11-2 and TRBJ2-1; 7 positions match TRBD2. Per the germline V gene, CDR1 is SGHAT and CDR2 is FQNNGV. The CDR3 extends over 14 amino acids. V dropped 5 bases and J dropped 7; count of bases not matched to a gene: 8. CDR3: CASSPSGKRNEQFF. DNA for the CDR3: TGTGCCAGCAGCCCAAGCGGGAAGAGAAATGAGCAGTTCTTC.

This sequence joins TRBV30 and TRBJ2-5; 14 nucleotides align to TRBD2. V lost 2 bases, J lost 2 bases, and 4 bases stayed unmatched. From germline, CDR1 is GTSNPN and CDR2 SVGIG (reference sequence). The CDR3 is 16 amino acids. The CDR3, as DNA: TGTGCCTGGAGTCCGGGACTAGCGGGAGCGCAAGAGACCCAGTACTTC. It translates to CAWSPGLAGAQETQYF.

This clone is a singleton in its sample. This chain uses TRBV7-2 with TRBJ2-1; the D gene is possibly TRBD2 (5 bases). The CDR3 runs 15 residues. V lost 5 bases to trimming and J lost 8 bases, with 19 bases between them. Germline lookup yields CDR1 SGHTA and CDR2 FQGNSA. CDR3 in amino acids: CASSKRRKFGDEQFF. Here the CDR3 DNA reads TGTGCCAGCAGCAAGCGGCGCAAGTTTGGTGATGAGCAGTTCTTC.

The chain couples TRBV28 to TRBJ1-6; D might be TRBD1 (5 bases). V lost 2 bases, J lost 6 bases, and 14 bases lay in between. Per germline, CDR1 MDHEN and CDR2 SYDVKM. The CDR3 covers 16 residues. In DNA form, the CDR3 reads TGTGCCAGCAGTTTAATTTGGGCCCAGGGTAATTCACCCCTCCACTTT. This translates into CASSLIWAQGNSPLHF. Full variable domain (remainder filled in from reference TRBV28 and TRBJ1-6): DVKVTQSSRYLVKRTGEKVFLECVQDMDHENMFWYRQDPGLGLRLIYFSYDVKMKEKGDIPEGYSVSREKKERFSLILESASTNQTSMYLCASSLIWAQGNSPLHFGNGTRLTVT.

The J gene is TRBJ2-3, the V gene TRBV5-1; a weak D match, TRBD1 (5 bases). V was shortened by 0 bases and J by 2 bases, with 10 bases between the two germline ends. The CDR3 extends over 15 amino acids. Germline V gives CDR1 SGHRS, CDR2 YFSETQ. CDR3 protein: CASSLGQGYTDTQYF. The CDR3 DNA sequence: TGCGCCAGCAGCTTGGGCCAGGGTTACACAGATACGCAGTATTTT.

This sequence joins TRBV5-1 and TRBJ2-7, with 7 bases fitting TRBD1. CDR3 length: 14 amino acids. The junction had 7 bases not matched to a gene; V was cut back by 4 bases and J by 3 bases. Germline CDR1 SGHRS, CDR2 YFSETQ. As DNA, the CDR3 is TGCGCCAGCAGCCCCTGGGACAGTAACTACGAGCAGTACTTC. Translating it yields CASSPWDSNYEQYF.

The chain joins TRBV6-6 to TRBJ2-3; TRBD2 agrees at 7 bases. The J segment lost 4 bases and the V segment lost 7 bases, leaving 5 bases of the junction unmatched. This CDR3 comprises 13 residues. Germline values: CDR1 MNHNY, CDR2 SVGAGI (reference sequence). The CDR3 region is CASKRDSSDTQYF. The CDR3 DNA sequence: TGTGCCAGCAAGCGGGACTCCTCAGATACGCAGTATTTT.

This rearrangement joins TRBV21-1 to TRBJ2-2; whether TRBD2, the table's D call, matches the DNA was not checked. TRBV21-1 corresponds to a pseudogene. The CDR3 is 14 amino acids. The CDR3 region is CASSYLTASGELFF. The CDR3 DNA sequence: TGTGCCAGCTCCTACCTCACTGCATCCGGGGAGCTGTTTTTT.

The CDR3 loop reads CASSVTSGGRSEQYF. As DNA, the CDR3 is TGTGCCAGCAGTGTGACGAGCGGAGGTAGGTCCGAGCAGTACTTC. The chain uses TRBV6-1 and TRBJ2-7; D might be TRBD2 (5 bases). From germline, CDR1 is MNHNS and CDR2 SASEGT. The CDR3 has 15 amino acids. Trimming removed 4 bases at V and 6 bases at J, with 19 bases between.

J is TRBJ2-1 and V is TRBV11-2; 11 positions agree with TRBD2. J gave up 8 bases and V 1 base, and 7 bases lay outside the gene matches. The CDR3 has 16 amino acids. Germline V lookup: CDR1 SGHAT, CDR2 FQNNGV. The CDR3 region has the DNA TGTGCCAGCAGCTTAGTTACTAGCGGGAGTATCTATGAGCAGTTCTTC. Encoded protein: CASSLVTSGSIYEQFF.

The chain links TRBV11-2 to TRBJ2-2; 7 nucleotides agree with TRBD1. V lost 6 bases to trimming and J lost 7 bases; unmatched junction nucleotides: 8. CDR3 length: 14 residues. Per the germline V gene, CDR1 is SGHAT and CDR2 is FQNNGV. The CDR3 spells CASRYTGADGELFF. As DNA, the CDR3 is TGTGCCAGCAGATACACAGGGGCGGACGGGGAGCTGTTTTTT.

CDR3 sequence (DNA): TGTGCCTCCAGCTGGGCAGCAAAGTACGAGCAGTACTTC. Translating gives CASSWAAKYEQYF. V is TRBV11-1 and J is TRBJ2-7; D remains unclear. Between the trimmed V and J ends, which lost 11 bases and 4 bases, there was a span of 18 bases. Germline CDR1 and CDR2: SGHAT and FQDESV (reference sequence). This CDR3 spans 13 amino acids.

Written as DNA, the CDR3 is TGTGCCACCAGCAGAGACCTAGCGGGAGGAAATACGCAGTATTTT. Amino acid sequence: CATSRDLAGGNTQYF. This chain connects TRBV15 to TRBJ2-3, with 11 bases aligning to TRBD2. J gave up 7 bases and V 0 bases, and 3 bases lay outside the gene matches. CDR1 is LNHNV, CDR2 YYDKDF, per germline (reference sequence). The CDR3 length is 15 residues.

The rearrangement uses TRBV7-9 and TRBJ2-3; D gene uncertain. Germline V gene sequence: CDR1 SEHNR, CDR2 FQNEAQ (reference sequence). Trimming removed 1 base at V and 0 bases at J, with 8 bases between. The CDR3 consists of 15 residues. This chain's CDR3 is CASSLVSASTDTQYF. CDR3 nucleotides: TGTGCCAGCAGCTTAGTCAGCGCGAGCACAGATACGCAGTATTTT.

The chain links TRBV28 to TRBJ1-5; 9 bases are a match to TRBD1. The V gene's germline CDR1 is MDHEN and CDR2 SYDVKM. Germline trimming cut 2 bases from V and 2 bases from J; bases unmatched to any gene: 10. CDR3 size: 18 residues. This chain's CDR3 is CASSLLGQGRFGNQPQHF. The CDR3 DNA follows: TGTGCCAGCAGTTTACTGGGACAGGGTCGTTTTGGCAATCAGCCCCAGCATTTT.

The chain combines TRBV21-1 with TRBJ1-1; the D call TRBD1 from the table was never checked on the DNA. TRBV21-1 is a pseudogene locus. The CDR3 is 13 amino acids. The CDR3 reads CAAQGGQNTEAFF. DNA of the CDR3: TGTGCCGCACAGGGGGGACAGAACACTGAAGCTTTCTTT.

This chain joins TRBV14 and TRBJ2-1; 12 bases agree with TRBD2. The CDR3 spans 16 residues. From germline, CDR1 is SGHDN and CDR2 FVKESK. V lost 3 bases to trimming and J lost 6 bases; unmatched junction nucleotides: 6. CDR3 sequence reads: CASSHYRLAGVNEQFF. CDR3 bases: TGTGCCAGCAGCCATTATAGACTAGCGGGGGTCAATGAGCAGTTCTTC. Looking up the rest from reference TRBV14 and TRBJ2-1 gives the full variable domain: EAGVTQFPSHSVIEKGQTVTLRCDPISGHDNLYWYRRVMGKEIKFLLHFVKESKQDESGMPNNRFLAERTGGTYSTLKVQPAELEDSGVYFCASSHYRLAGVNEQFFGPGTRLTVL.

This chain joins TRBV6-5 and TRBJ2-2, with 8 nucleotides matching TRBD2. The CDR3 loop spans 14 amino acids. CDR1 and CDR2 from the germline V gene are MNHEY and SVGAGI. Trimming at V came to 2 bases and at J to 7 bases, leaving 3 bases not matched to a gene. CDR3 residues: CASSYRLAGGELFF. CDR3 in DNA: TGTGCCAGCAGTTACAGGCTAGCGGGCGGGGAGCTGTTTTTT.

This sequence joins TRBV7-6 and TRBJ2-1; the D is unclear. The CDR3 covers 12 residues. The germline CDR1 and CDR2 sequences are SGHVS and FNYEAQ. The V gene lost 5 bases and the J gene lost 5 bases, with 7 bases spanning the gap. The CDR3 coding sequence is TGTGCCAGCAGCCCAACGGACAATGAGCAGTTCTTC. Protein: CASSPTDNEQFF.